The rows below give T cell receptor beta chains drawn from one sample of a study of T-cell reconstitution after alpha-beta-depleted transplantation in children. TCRdb independently ran MiXCR on the PCR reads; one entry per CDR3 protein. The sample includes 200,000 or so distinct CDR3 sequences, approximately 7% of them seen just once. Source: PBMCs, taken before TCRalphabeta/CD19-depleted stem cell transplant. Receptors originate from a boy aged 2 to 9 with acute lymphoblastic leukemia, due to receive a stem cell transplant. Both conserved end residues are trimmed from each CDR3.

J gene: TRBJ2-7; V gene: TRBV12-3/TRBV12-4; CDR3 protein: ASRDRSYEQY
J gene: TRBJ2-7; V gene: TRBV7-2; CDR3 protein: ASSLAEGKAYEQY
J gene: TRBJ2-7; V gene: TRBV2; CDR3 protein: ASSDLDAHEQY
J gene: TRBJ1-1; V gene: TRBV20-1; CDR3 protein: SARASLTEAF
J gene: TRBJ2-7; V gene: TRBV15; CDR3 protein: ATSRHRGRGEQY
J gene: TRBJ2-3; V gene: TRBV9; CDR3 protein: ASSVAGSTDTQY
J gene: TRBJ2-1; V gene: TRBV12-5; CDR3 protein: ASGLAPTNEQF
J gene: TRBJ2-1; V gene: TRBV4-3; CDR3 protein: ASSQVLLEGEQF
J gene: TRBJ2-5; V gene: TRBV29-1; CDR3 protein: SVGSRQETQY
J gene: TRBJ2-1; V gene: TRBV7-2; CDR3 protein: ASSFTSGDNEQF
J gene: TRBJ1-2; V gene: TRBV11-2; CDR3 protein: ASRPPGRIINYGYT
J gene: TRBJ1-5; V gene: TRBV19; CDR3 protein: ASSIQANSNQPQH
J gene: TRBJ2-1; V gene: TRBV27; CDR3 protein: ASHRSGGANNEQF
J gene: TRBJ2-1; V gene: TRBV3-1; CDR3 protein: ASSPWTSGKTYNEQF
J gene: TRBJ2-1; V gene: TRBV2; CDR3 protein: ASRRGDSSYNEQF
J gene: TRBJ2-2; V gene: TRBV29-1; CDR3 protein: SVLEGNTGELF
J gene: TRBJ2-3; V gene: TRBV7-2; CDR3 protein: ASSQGATQY
J gene: TRBJ2-1; V gene: TRBV20-1; CDR3 protein: SARDPAHSYNEQF
J gene: TRBJ1-4; V gene: TRBV7-2; CDR3 protein: ASSTSDRGREKLF
J gene: TRBJ2-5; V gene: TRBV3-1; CDR3 protein: ASSKEGGGIYKETQY
J gene: TRBJ2-7; V gene: TRBV28; CDR3 protein: ASSSQREGLGEQY
J gene: TRBJ1-4; V gene: TRBV7-2; CDR3 protein: ASSRDASNEKGLF
J gene: TRBJ2-1; V gene: TRBV12-3/TRBV12-4; CDR3 protein: ASRNYNEQF
J gene: TRBJ1-1; V gene: TRBV5-1; CDR3 protein: ASSLLDRMNTEAF
J gene: TRBJ1-1; V gene: TRBV4-3; CDR3 protein: ASSQELAGLGDMNTEAF
J gene: TRBJ1-1; V gene: TRBV27; CDR3 protein: ASSLSRGAEAF
J gene: TRBJ2-1; V gene: TRBV5-1; CDR3 protein: ASSARGQGGNEQF
J gene: TRBJ1-3; V gene: TRBV12-3/TRBV12-4; CDR3 protein: ASSLPHSGNTIY
J gene: TRBJ1-2; V gene: TRBV20-1; CDR3 protein: SASNRRYGYT
J gene: TRBJ2-3; V gene: TRBV27; CDR3 protein: ASSLGGSATDTQY
J gene: TRBJ2-7; V gene: TRBV5-1; CDR3 protein: ASSLSSGWSYEQY
J gene: TRBJ1-5; V gene: TRBV12-3/TRBV12-4; CDR3 protein: ASTGFGGNQPQH
J gene: TRBJ1-5; V gene: TRBV7-9; CDR3 protein: ASSAATASYNQPQH
J gene: TRBJ2-3; V gene: TRBV5-5; CDR3 protein: ASSGTSGYYTDTQY
J gene: TRBJ1-5; V gene: TRBV6-5; CDR3 protein: ASSYTQPRRNQPQH
J gene: TRBJ2-4; V gene: TRBV21-1; CDR3 protein: ASPRTSGRLGAKNIQY
J gene: TRBJ1-5; V gene: TRBV10-3; CDR3 protein: AISESRLIQH
J gene: TRBJ2-3; V gene: TRBV5-1; CDR3 protein: ASSLGLAMGTQY
J gene: TRBJ2-7; V gene: TRBV2; CDR3 protein: ASTNVDSYEQY
J gene: TRBJ2-7; V gene: TRBV6-5; CDR3 protein: ASSYSPGPLSYEQY
J gene: TRBJ2-2; V gene: TRBV7-2; CDR3 protein: ASSRRTVSDTGELF
J gene: TRBJ2-1; V gene: TRBV28; CDR3 protein: ASSQSLGGPGGVSYNEQF
J gene: TRBJ2-7; V gene: TRBV29-1; CDR3 protein: SVVGGNRYEQY
J gene: TRBJ1-5; V gene: TRBV12-3/TRBV12-4; CDR3 protein: ASSSRGGLNQPQH
J gene: TRBJ1-2; V gene: TRBV12-3/TRBV12-4; CDR3 protein: ASSATEPYGYT
J gene: TRBJ1-1; V gene: TRBV27; CDR3 protein: AVSLSVGETEAF
J gene: TRBJ2-3; V gene: TRBV12-3/TRBV12-4; CDR3 protein: ASSFPQGVDTQY
J gene: TRBJ2-2; V gene: TRBV15; CDR3 protein: ATSTLTYTGELF
J gene: TRBJ1-5; V gene: TRBV6-5; CDR3 protein: ASSYGVDNQPQH
J gene: TRBJ2-2; V gene: TRBV6-2/TRBV6-3; CDR3 protein: ASSYAALGAGELF
J gene: TRBJ2-1; V gene: TRBV5-1; CDR3 protein: ASRSPGSTGFNEQF
J gene: TRBJ2-3; V gene: TRBV11-2; CDR3 protein: ASSFQGLAIRTQY
J gene: TRBJ2-1; V gene: TRBV20-1; CDR3 protein: SQPVSGGYNEQF
J gene: TRBJ1-4; V gene: TRBV28; CDR3 protein: ASIVPGQGSTNEKLF
J gene: TRBJ1-1; V gene: TRBV7-2; CDR3 protein: ASTPSKNTEAF
J gene: TRBJ1-1; V gene: TRBV5-1; CDR3 protein: ASSLEASEEAF
J gene: TRBJ1-1; V gene: TRBV5-5; CDR3 protein: ASSVTTEAF
J gene: TRBJ2-1; V gene: TRBV29-1; CDR3 protein: SVRLTGHEQF
J gene: TRBJ1-5; V gene: TRBV28; CDR3 protein: ATRRVSNQPQH
J gene: TRBJ2-3; V gene: TRBV18; CDR3 protein: ASSREMTGGNTDTQY